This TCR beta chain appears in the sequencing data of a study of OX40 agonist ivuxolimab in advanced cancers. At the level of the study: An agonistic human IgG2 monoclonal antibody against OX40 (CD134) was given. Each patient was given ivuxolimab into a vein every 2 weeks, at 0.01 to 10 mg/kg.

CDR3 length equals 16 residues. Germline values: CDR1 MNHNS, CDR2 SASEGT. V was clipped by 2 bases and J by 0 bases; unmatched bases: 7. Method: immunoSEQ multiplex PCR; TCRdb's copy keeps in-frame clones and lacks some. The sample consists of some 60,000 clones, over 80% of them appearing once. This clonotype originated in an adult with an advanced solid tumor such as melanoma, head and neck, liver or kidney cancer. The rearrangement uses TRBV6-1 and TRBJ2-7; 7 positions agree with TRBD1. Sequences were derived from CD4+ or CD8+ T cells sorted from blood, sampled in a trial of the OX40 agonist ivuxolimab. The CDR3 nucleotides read TGTGCCAGCAGTGAATACTGGACAGGAAGCTCCTACGAGCAGTACTTC. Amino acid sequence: CASSEYWTGSSYEQYF.